The present T cell receptor (beta chain) was sequenced within a study of shared clonotypes between healthy human individuals. Trimming removed 2 bases at V and 4 bases at J, with 4 bases between. CDR1 and CDR2 from the germline V gene are WSHSY and SAAADI. This CDR3 is 12 amino acids long. CD8 cells regarded as naive lacked CD45RO, were positively chosen for CCR7, and omitted terminally differentiated effector memory CD45RA+ cells. It was 200 ng DNA, approximately 30,000 T cell genomes, that sorted-subset replicate PCRs used. This table comes from immunoSEQ multiplex PCR, and its TCRdb copy is limited to in-frame clones, with some not included. This table has about 2 million clones, over 85% appearing once.

V is TRBV10-2 and J is TRBJ2-3; D remains ambiguous. The clonotype comes from a man younger than 35 in good health. Sequenced input: naive CD8+ T cells sorted from blood. CDR3 bases: TGCGCCAGCAGTGAGATGGCAGATACGCAGTATTTT. Translating gives CASSEMADTQYF.